The sequence of this T cell receptor (beta chain) was determined in a study of molecular identifiers for immune sequencing clone quantification. This clonotype has at least ten counts. When naive CD8 T cells were sorted, they were gated as CD8+CD4-CCR7+CD45RA+. The length of the CDR3 is 14 residues. From germline, CDR1 is MDHEN and CDR2 SYDVKM. Between the trimmed V and J ends, which lost 6 bases and 3 bases, there was a span of 15 bases. One entry per CDR3 protein, called by TCRdb with MiXCR from the PCR reads. The sample carries roughly 50,000 distinct CDR3 sequences, approximately 25% recorded once.

The sequenced material came from naive CD8+ T cells from blood, with Jurkat cell RNA spiked in. Subset defined: FACS-sorted CD8+CD4-CCR7+CD45RA+ naive T cells. This TCR came from a human donor in good health. Some libraries in this study had Jurkat cell RNA spiked in. V gene TRBV28 combines with J gene TRBJ2-7; tentatively, D is TRBD1 (6 bases). CDR3 nucleotides: TGTGCCAGCAGGCCCCGAAAAGGGGGCTACGAGCAGTACTTC. This gives the protein CASRPRKGGYEQYF.